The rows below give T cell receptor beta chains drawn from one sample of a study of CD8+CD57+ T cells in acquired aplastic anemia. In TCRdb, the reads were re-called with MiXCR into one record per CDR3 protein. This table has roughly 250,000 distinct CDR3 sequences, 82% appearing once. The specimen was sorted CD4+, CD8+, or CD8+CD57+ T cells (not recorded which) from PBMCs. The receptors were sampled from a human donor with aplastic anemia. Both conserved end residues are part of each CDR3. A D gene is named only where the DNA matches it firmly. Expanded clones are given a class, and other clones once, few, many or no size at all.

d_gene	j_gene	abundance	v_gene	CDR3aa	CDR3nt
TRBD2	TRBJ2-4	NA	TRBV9	CASSPGTSGRVGDIQYF	TGTGCCAGCAGCCCCGGGACTAGCGGGAGAGTTGGGGACATTCAGTACTTC
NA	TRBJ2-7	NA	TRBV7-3	CATSGRGLAYYQYF	TGTGCCACCAGCGGCCGGGGCCTAGCATACTATCAGTACTTC
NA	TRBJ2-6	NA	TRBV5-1	CASSLAGTPYGANVLTF	TGCGCCAGCAGCTTGGCCGGGACACCCTATGGGGCCAACGTCCTGACTTTC
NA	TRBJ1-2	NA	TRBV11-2	CASSLDLTGDNYGYTF	TGTGCCAGCAGCTTAGATCTCACAGGTGACAACTATGGCTACACCTTC
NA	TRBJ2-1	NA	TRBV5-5	CASSWTVSAYNEQFF	TGTGCCAGCAGCTGGACAGTTTCGGCCTACAATGAGCAGTTCTTC
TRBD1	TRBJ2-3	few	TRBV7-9	CASSLGRDRVDSPF	TGTGCCAGCAGCTTAGGCCGGGACAGGGTTGATTCACCCTTT
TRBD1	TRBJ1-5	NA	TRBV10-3	CASSGGTASNQPQHF	TGTGCCAGCAGTGGGGGGACAGCTAGCAATCAGCCCCAGCATTTT
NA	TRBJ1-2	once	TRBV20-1	CSASDTGSWGYTF	TGCAGTGCTAGCGATACTGGGAGTTGGGGCTACACCTTC
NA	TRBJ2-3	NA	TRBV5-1	CASGAGGRVTQYF	TGTGCCAGCGGGGCCGGGGGCAGAGTTACGCAGTATTTT
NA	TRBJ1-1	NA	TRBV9	CASSVDAGGTAEPFF	TGTGCCAGCAGTGTTGATGCGGGGGGCACCGCTGAGCCTTTCTTT
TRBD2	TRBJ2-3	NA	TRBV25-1	CASSQTSGSTDTQYF	TGTGCCAGCAGTCAGACTAGCGGGAGCACAGATACGCAGTATTTT
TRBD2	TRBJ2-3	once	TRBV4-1	CASSRLGLAGGADTQYF	TGCGCCAGCAGCCGATTGGGACTAGCGGGAGGAGCAGATACGCAGTATTTT
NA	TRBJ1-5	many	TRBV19	CASSLTWGGQPQHF	TGTGCCAGTAGCCTGACCTGGGGGGGTCAGCCCCAGCATTTT
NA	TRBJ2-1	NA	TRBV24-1	CATSASPGAGQDTQFF	TGTGCCACCAGTGCTTCACCCGGGGCGGGCCAAGATACCCAGTTCTTC
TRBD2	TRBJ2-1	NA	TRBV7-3	CASSDGGVPGEFF	TGTGCCAGCAGTGATGGGGGGGTCCCTGGGGAGTTCTTC
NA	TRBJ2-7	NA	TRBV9	CASGGAGKTHYFEYF	TGTGCCAGCGGAGGAGCTGGGAAGACTCACTACTTCGAGTACTTC
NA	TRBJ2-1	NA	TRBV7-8	CASSLAGIHDPLF	TGTGCCAGCAGCTTAGCGGGAATCCATGATCCGTTGTTC
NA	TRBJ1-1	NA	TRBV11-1	CATSLEETNTEAFF	TGTGCCACCAGCTTAGAGGAGACAAACACTGAAGCTTTCTTT
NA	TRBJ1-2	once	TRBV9	CASSVGGDFSYEHYTF	TGTGCCAGCAGCGTAGGAGGGGACTTTTCCTACGAGCACTACACCTTC
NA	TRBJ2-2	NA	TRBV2	CASGDGGTTAQLFF	TGTGCCAGCGGGGACGGGGGAACCACCGCGCAGCTTTTTTTT
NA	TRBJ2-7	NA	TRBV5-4	CASSYPGHEQYF	TGTGCCAGCAGCTACCCGGGACACGAGCAGTACTTC
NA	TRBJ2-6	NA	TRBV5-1	CASSDYSINTANVLTF	TGCGCCAGCAGCGATTACAGCATCAACACGGCCAACGTCCTGACTTTC
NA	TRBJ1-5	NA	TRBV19	CASSIAGKGNQPQHF	TGTGCCAGTAGTATCGCGGGGAAAGGCAATCAGCCCCAGCATTTT
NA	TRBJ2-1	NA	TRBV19	CASSRTNGVYDEQFF	TGTGCCAGTAGCAGGACTAACGGGGTCTACGATGAGCAGTTCTTC
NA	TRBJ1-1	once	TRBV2	CASSDAGEQEEFFF	TGTGCCAGCAGTGATGCGGGGGAACAGGAGGAGTTTTTCTTT
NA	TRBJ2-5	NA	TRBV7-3	CASSLVGSYGANDF	TGTGCCAGCAGCTTAGTGGGCAGCTACGGGGCCAACGACTTC
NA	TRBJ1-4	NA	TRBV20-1	CSASGRGEKLFF	TGCAGTGCTAGCGGCAGGGGCGAAAAACTGTTTTTT
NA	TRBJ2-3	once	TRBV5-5	CASSEDSTDTQYF	TGTGCCAGCAGCGAGGACAGCACAGATACGCAGTATTTT
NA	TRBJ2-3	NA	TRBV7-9	CASSFEGGRGSEDF	TGTGCCAGCAGCTTTGAGGGAGGTCGGGGGAGCGAGGATTTT
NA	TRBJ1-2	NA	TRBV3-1	CASSQGGGNCQDEQSF	TGTGCCAGCAGCCAAGGGGGCGGAAACTGTCAGGATGAGCAGTCCTTC
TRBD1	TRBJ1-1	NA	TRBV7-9	CAGQGARETPYFVF	TGTGCCGGACAGGGGGCTAGGGAGACCCCTTACTTCGTGTTT
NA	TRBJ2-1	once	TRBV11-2	CASSWGGPRDSRYNEQFF	TGTGCCAGCAGCTGGGGCGGACCCCGGGACTCCCGCTACAATGAGCAGTTCTTC
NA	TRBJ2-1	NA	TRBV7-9	CASSSSRNRVNSTNEQFF	TGTGCCAGCAGCTCATCCAGAAACAGGGTGAACAGCACAAATGAGCAGTTCTTC
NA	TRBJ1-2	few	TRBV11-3	CASSLDLNGLVYGYTF	TGTGCCAGCAGCTTAGATCTGAACGGGCTCGTATATGGCTACACCTTC
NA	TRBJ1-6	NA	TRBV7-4	CASSVVVTGSTSPLHF	TGTGCCAGCAGTGTAGTGGTTACGGGCAGTACGTCACCCCTCCACTTT
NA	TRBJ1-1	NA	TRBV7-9	CAGQGARETQYFGALF	NA